This T cell receptor (beta chain) derives from a study of cytomegalovirus exposure and HLA in healthy donors. PCR amplification relied on 60 Vbeta primers (plus 13 Jbeta primers). Sequencing used immunoSEQ multiplex PCR; TCRdb keeps in-frame clones, though not all of them. The profile shows about 90,000 clones, 62% of them singletons. Looked up from germline, CDR1 is SGHRS and CDR2 is YFSETQ. This CDR3 is built from 15 residues. With 1 base removed from V and 0 bases from J, the gap between germline ends came to 8 bases. Sequencing input: PBMCs. The chain carries TRBV5-1 and TRBJ1-3; D gene unclear. The receptor comes from a woman aged 25-40 years in good health and CMV-seropositive. CDR3 sequence: CASSLQASSGNTIYF. CDR3 in DNA: TGCGCCAGCAGCTTGCAGGCCAGCTCTGGAAACACCATATATTTT.